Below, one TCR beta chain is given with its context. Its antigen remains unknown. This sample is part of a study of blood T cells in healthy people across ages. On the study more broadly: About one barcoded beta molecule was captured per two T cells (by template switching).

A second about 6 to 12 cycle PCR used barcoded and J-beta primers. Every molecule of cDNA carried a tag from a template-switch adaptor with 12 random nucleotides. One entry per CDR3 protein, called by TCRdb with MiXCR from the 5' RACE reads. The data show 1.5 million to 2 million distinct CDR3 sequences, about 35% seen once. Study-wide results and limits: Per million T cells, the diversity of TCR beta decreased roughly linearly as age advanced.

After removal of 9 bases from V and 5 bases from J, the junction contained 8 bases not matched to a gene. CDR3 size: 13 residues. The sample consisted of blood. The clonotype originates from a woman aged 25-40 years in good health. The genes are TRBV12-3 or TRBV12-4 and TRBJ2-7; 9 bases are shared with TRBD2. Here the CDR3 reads CASRGSGRNEQYF. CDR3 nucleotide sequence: TGTGCCAGTCGTGGTAGCGGGAGAAACGAGCAGTACTTC.